The source of this T cell receptor beta chain is a study of prognosis after radiotherapy for stage I lung cancer (dated by TCRdb to the early 2020s). Context from the whole study: Between April 2018 and early 2019, about 19 stage I NSCLC patients were enrolled in Nanjing, China. Of the enrolled patients, 13 to 15 had newly diagnosed primary stage I lung tumors, while 4 or 5 had oligometastatic NSCLC following surgical resection of the primary tumor. Every patient was deemed medically inoperable, more than ten because of comorbidities and more than five because they refused surgery. The cohort included 10 to 15 men and over 5 women, with a median age of around 70 years and a range of about 50 to 84 years. Tumor histology was squamous cell carcinoma in seven or eight patients and adenocarcinoma in approximately 11. Image-guided IMRT or VMAT was used to deliver SBRT in 3 to 5 fractions at a biologically effective dose of at least 100 Gy. SBRT was not combined with any concurrent therapy in any patient. About 20% of the 19 patients developed distant metastases after SBRT, at a median of around 7 months; the other 15 showed no significant progression. Peripheral blood TCR beta repertoires were profiled in stage I NSCLC patients before and after stereotactic body radiotherapy, and the repertoires were related to distant failure. The study took one blood sample before SBRT and one after SBRT from each of 19 patients and sequenced all 40 or so samples.

All patients had node-negative disease on CT and PET/CT, and none had a history of other malignancies or prior chemotherapy or radiotherapy. At each of the two time points, approximately 6.2 milliliters of peripheral venous blood were collected into EDTA tubes. Ficoll-Paque Plus density-gradient centrifugation was used to isolate PBMCs. Right after collection, samples were placed at -80 degrees C and kept there until analysis. Results and caveats for the whole study, not just this receptor: A decrease in unique TCR clone counts was observed after SBRT (median about 10,000 before versus about 7,000 after; Wilcoxon paired P=0.011). Limitations of the study included a small cohort and short follow-up, and the study findings need independent validation. Post-SBRT Shannon entropy and its change from baseline were lower in patients who developed distant metastases; baseline Shannon entropy was not associated with metastases. None of the reported P values were adjusted for multiple comparisons. No determination of tumor specificity was made for expanded TCR clones. TRBV and TRBJ usage frequencies reportedly varied with metastasis status, involving two V genes at baseline and several V and two J genes after SBRT.

Per the germline V gene, ENHRY is the CDR1 and SYGVKD is the CDR2. Relative to germline, V is missing 6 bases and J is missing 5 bases, with 8 bases of the junction outside any gene match. From its cysteine to its phenylalanine, the CDR3 spans 14 amino acids. The retained sequence is limited to the CDR3, 42 bases, with the frame set at the first base. Two rounds of multiplex PCR on genomic DNA were used to amplify the TCR beta CDR3 region. In the first PCR round, primers specific to each TRBV and TRBJ gene were used, and the primer sequences were filed in Chinese patent CN105087789A. The second PCR round used universal primers. The Roche High Pure PCR Template Preparation Kit was used to extract genomic DNA from the frozen PBMCs. Libraries were sequenced paired-end with 151 bp reads on an Illumina HiSeq 3000. The source study handled its data this way. Raw reads lacking the multiplex PCR primer sequences were removed with CutAdapt. Using PEAR, the high-quality paired reads were merged into contigs. By alignment to reference sequences, MiXCR assigned TRB V, D and J gene segments to each contig. CDR3 sequences were clustered by base quality and sequence similarity to remove sequencing errors. Diversity was calculated as Shannon entropy divided by the natural log of the number of productive TCR sequences. To get clonality, Shannon entropy was divided by the natural log of the number of unique clonotypes, and that result was subtracted from one. Progression-free survival cut-offs for repertoire metrics were chosen using the Youden index of ROC curves, with analyses run in R 3.5.3. TCRdb took the public reads, trimmed them with fastp at Q25, ran MiXCR for clone calling and kept in-frame beta chains. Rows are unified per CDR3 protein, each entry keeping the most common DNA and genes. These V and J calls rely on TCRdb rather than the paper's analysis. The sample data list 50,000 or so distinct CDR3 sequences, and 30% to 40% of these were observed just once. About a tenth of the sample is held by the ten biggest clonotypes.

Comments on this clonotype: Its binding antigen is unknown. This clone may be a read error of a much larger clone one base away.

The sequence came from a donor at least 50 years old with non-small cell lung cancer. The chain joins TRBV10-3 to TRBJ2-7, and 9 bases in between align with TRBD1. This sample comprised PBMCs, obtained before or after stereotactic body radiation therapy (not recorded which). This receptor carries the CDR3 CAIRVQGAMDEQYF. Here is the DNA: TGTGCCATCAGAGTACAGGGGGCAATGGACGAGCAGTACTTC.